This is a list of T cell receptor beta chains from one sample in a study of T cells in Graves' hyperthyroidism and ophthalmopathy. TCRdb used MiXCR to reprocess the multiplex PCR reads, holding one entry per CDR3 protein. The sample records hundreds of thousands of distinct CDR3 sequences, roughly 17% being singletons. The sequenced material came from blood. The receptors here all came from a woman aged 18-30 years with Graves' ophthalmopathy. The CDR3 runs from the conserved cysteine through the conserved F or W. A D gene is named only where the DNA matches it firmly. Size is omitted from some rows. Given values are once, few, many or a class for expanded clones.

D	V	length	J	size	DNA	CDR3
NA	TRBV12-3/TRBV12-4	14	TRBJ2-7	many	TGTGCCAGCAGTCCCTTCGCCAGGGACCACGAGCAGTACTTC	CASSPFARDHEQYF
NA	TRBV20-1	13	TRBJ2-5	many	TGCAGTGTCCCAACCGACGGCGGGGAGACCCAGTACTTC	CSVPTDGGETQYF
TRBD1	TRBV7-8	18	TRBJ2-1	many	TGTGCCAGCAGCTTAACCCTAAACAGGGGGGCATCCTACAATGAGCAGTTCTTC	CASSLTLNRGASYNEQFF
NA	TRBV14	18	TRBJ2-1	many	TGTGCCAGCAGCCCGCCGAAGGCTTCCCGGAGCTCCTACAATGAGCAGTTCTTC	CASSPPKASRSSYNEQFF
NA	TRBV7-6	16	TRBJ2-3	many	TGTGCCAGCAGCACCCCCGGAGGCATTAGCACAGATACGCAGTATTTT	CASSTPGGISTDTQYF
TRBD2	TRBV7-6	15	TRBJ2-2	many	TGTGCCAGCAGTTCAGGACTAGCGGGTCCCGGGGAGCTGTTTTTT	CASSSGLAGPGELFF
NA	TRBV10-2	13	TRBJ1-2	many	TGCGCCAGCAGTGAGAGGCAGGTTTATGGCTACACCTTC	CASSERQVYGYTF
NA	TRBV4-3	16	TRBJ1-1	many	TGCGCCAGCAGCCAAGGCCCCGGTCGGTCGTACACTGAAGCTTTCTTT	CASSQGPGRSYTEAFF
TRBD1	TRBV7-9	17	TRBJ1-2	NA	TGTGCCAGCAGCTCGGACAGGGGGTGTGGGTCGAACTATGGCTACACCTTC	CASSSDRGCGSNYGYTF
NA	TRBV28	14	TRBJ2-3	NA	TGTGCCACTCCTTCCGACCCTAGCACAGATACGCAGTATTTT	CATPSDPSTDTQYF
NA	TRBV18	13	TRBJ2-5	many	TGTGCCAGCTCAACGGGGCACCAAGAGACCCAGTACTTC	CASSTGHQETQYF
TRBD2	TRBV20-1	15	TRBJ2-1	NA	TGCAGTGCTAGAGTTAGCGGGAGGACCACGAAGACCCAGTTCTTC	CSARVSGRTTKTQFF
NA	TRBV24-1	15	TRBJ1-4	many	TGTGCCACCAGTGATCCCGGGGGGCAGGCTGAAAAACTGTTTTTT	CATSDPGGQAEKLFF
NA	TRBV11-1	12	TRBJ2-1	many	TGTGCCAGCAGCTTAGTATACAATGAGCAGTTCTTC	CASSLVYNEQFF
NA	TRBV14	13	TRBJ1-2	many	TGTGCCAGCAGTCTCACTCGGGTGGATGGCTACACCTTC	CASSLTRVDGYTF
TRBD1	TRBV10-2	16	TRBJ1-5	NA	TGCGCCAGCAGTGATCTCCCCAGGGGGGTCAATCAGCCCCAGCATTTT	CASSDLPRGVNQPQHF
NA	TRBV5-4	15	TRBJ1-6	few	TGTGCCAGCAGCTTCGGCGAAGGGTATAATTCACCCCTCCACTTT	CASSFGEGYNSPLHF
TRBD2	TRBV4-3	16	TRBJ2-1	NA	TGCGCCAGCAGCCAAAATAGCGGGAGGGTTTACAATGAGCAGTTCTTC	CASSQNSGRVYNEQFF
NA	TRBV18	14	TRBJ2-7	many	TGTGCCAGCTCACCACAAGAAAGCTCCTACGAGCAGTACTTC	CASSPQESSYEQYF
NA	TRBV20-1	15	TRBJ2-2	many	TGCAGTGCTAGTCGGCCAGGGCTAGACACCGGGGAGCTGTTTTTT	CSASRPGLDTGELFF
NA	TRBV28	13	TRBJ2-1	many	TGTGCCAGCAGCCACCCGACAGGATATGAGCAGTTCTTC	CASSHPTGYEQFF
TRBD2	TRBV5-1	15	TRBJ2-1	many	TGCGCCAGCAGCCTTATAGCGGGGGCCTACAATGAGCAGTTCTTC	CASSLIAGAYNEQFF
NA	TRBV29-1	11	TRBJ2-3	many	TGCAGCGGTACTAGCACAGATACGCAGTATTTT	CSGTSTDTQYF
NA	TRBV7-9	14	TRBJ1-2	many	TGTGCCAGCAGCGTGTCAGGACCGACCTATGGCTACACCTTC	CASSVSGPTYGYTF
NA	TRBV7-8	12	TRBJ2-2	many	TGTGCCAGCCAGCTTATGGTCGGGGAGCTGTTTTTT	CASQLMVGELFF
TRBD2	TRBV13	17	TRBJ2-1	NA	TGTGCCAGCAGCAAGGGACTAGCGGGGGGGCCGGTTGAGGAGCAGTTCTTC	CASSKGLAGGPVEEQFF
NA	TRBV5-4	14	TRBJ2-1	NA	TGTGCCAGCAACCAGGAGACCTCCTACAATGAGCAGTTCTTC	CASNQETSYNEQFF
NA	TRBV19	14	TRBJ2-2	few	TGTGCCAGTAGAGGACAGATAAACACCGGGGAGCTGTTTTTT	CASRGQINTGELFF
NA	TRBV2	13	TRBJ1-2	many	TGTGCCAGCAGTGAACTCCAGGGATATGGCTACACCTTC	CASSELQGYGYTF
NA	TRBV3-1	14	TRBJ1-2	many	TGTGCCAGCAGCCCACAGGGAGGAGACTATGGCTACACCTTC	CASSPQGGDYGYTF
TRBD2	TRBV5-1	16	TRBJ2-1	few	TGCGCCAGCAGCTCGGTCGGGGGGTACTCCTACAATGAACAGTTCTTC	CASSSVGGYSYNEQFF
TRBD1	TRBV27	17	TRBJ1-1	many	TGTGCCATCACGACGGGACAGGGGCGGAACTGTTACACTGAAGCTTTCTTT	CAITTGQGRNCYTEAFF
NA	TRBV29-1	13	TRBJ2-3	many	TGCAGCGTTGCGGCAGGGCCGCCAGATACGCAGTATTTT	CSVAAGPPDTQYF
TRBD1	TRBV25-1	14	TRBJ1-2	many	TGTGCCAGCAGTACCGGGACAGGGACAAATGGCTACACCTTC	CASSTGTGTNGYTF
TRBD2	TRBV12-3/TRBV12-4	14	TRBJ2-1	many	TGTGCCAGCAGTTCCCACGGGGGGAACAATGAGCAGTTCTTC	CASSSHGGNNEQFF
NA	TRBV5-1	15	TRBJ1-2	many	TGCGCCAGCAGCTTGGATAAGGGAAACTACTATGGCTACACCTTC	CASSLDKGNYYGYTF
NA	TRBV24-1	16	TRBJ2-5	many	TGTGCCACCAGTGACAGCTCCAAGGGATTCGGAGAGACCCAGTACTTC	CATSDSSKGFGETQYF
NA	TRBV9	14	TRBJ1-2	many	TGTGCCAGCAGCCCCCTCGGAGGGACAAGCGGCTACACCTTC	CASSPLGGTSGYTF
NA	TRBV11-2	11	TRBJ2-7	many	TGTGCCAGCAGCCGCTTGGTAGAGCAGTACTTC	CASSRLVEQYF
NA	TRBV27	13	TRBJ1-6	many	TGTGCCAGCAGTTTATCCCTCGATTCACCCCTCCACTTT	CASSLSLDSPLHF
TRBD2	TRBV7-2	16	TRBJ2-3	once	TGTGCCAGCAGCTTAGCGGCTAGCGGGGGCACAGATACGCAGTATTTT	CASSLAASGGTDTQYF
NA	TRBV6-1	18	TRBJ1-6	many	TGTGCCAGCAGACTTAACACAGGCTCGAGCTCCTATAATTCACCCCTCCACTTT	CASRLNTGSSSYNSPLHF
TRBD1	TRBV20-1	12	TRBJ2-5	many	TGCAGTGCTGAACAGGGGCAAGAGACCCAGTACTTC	CSAEQGQETQYF
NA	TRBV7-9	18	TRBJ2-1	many	TGTGCCAGCAGCCCCTATTCAGGGCAGGGTACCAAGAATAATGAGCAGTTCTTC	CASSPYSGQGTKNNEQFF
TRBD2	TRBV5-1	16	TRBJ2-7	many	TGCGCCAGCAGCCCGGGACTAGCGGGGGCCTCCTACGAGCAGTACTTC	CASSPGLAGASYEQYF